This T cell receptor beta chain was identified during a study of cytomegalovirus exposure and HLA in healthy donors. Amplification used 60 Vbeta primers and 13 Jbeta primers. Sequenced by immunoSEQ multiplex PCR; TCRdb stores in-frame clones only, minus some. Among approximately 190,000 clones, approximately 78% were seen once, and the ten largest hold 1.7%. CDR3 length: 14 residues. The germline gives CDR1 MGHDK, CDR2 SYGVNS. Trimming cost V 3 bases and J 2 bases; bases outside gene matches: 3. The sequencing sample was made of PBMCs. The V gene is TRBV25-1, the J gene TRBJ2-7, with TRBD1 matching over 8 bases. This TCR was sampled from a woman between 18 and 30 years old in good health and CMV-seronegative. CDR3 sequence: CASSDWDRPYEQYV. The CDR3 DNA sequence: TGTGCCAGCAGTGACTGGGACAGGCCCTACGAGCAGTACGTC.